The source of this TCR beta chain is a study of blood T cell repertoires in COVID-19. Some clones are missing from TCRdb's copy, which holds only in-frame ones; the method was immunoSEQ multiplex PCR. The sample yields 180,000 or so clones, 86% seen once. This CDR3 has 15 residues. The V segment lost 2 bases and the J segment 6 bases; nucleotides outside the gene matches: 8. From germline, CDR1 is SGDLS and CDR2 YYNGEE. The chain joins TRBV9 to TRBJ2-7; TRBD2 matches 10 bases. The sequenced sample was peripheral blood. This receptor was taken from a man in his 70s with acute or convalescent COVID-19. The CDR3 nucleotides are TGTGCCAGCAGCGTCAGTCTAGCGGGAGAAGGCGAGCAGTACTTC. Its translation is CASSVSLAGEGEQYF.